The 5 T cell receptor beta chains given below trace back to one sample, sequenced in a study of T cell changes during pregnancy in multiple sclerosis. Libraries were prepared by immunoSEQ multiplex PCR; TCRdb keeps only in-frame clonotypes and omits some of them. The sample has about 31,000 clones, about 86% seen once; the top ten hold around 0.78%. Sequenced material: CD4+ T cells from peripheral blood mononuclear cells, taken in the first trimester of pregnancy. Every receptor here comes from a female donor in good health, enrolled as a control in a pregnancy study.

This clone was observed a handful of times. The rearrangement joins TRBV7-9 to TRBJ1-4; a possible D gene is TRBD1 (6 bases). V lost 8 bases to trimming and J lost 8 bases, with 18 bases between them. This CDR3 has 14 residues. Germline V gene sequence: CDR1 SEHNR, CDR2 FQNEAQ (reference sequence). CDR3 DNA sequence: TGTGCCAGCTCGAGGGGGGGCTTCGGGGAAAAACTGTTTTTT. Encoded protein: CASSRGGFGEKLFF.

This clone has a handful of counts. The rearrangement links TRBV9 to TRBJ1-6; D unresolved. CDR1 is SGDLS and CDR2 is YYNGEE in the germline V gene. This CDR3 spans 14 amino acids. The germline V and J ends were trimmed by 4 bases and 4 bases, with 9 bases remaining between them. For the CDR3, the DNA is TGTGCCAGCAGCCCCGGGAGTTATAATTCACCCCTCCACTTT. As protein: CASSPGSYNSPLHF.

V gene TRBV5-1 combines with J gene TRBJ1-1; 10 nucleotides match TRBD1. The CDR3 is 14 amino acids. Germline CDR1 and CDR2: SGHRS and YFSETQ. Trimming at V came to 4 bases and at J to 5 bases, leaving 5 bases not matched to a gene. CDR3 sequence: CASSSDRGQTEAFF. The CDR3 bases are TGCGCCAGCAGCAGTGACAGGGGGCAAACTGAAGCTTTCTTT.

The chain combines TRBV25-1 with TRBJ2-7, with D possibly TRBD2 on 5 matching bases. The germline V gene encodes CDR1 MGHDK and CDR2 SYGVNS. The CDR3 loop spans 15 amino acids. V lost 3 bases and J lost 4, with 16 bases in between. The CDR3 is CASSDPSGRRYEQYF. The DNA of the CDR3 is TGTGCCAGCAGTGACCCCTCGGGTCGGAGGTACGAGCAGTACTTC.

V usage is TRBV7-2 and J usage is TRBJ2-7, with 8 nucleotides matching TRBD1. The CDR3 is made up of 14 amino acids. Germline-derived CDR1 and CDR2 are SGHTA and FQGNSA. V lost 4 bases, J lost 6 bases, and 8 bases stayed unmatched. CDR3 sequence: CASSSWTGLSEQYF. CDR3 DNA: TGTGCCAGCAGCTCTTGGACAGGGCTAAGCGAGCAGTACTTC.